Many counts were recorded for the clone carrying this T cell receptor (beta chain). These data come from a study of low-dose radiotherapy and immunotherapy resistance in tumors. Study in general: 1 Gy per fraction was delivered to Cohort 2 every two weeks, for 13 Gy total over 26 weeks.

The CDR3 length is 16 residues. The germline V and J ends were trimmed by 6 bases and 0 bases, with 15 bases remaining between them. Covering alpha and beta chains, TRAV- and TRBV-specific primers were used for the first-strand cDNA. A constant-region primer paired with the V-primer adapter amplified TCRs over about 20 PCR cycles. mRNA, once isolated, was amplified by in vitro transcription. TCRdb recomputed calls from the reads with MiXCR, one row per CDR3 protein. The repertoire has 75,000 to 95,000 distinct CDR3 sequences, 20% to 25% of them found once; the top ten carry roughly 13%. Specified time point: after trial treatment. Sample treatment: LDRT plus nivolumab, ipilimumab, low-dose cyclophosphamide and aspirin (RACIN trial). Inclusion covered patients whose advanced solid tumors lacked tumor-infiltrating lymphocytes.

The rearrangement joins TRBV12-3 or TRBV12-4 to TRBJ2-1; no reliable D call. Specimen: PBMCs, collected after low-dose radiotherapy plus immunotherapy. This receptor was obtained from a female donor with ovarian cancer. The CDR3 spells CASRDGPGSSYNEQFF. CDR3 DNA: TGTGCCAGCAGGGATGGACCGGGTAGCTCCTACAATGAGCAGTTCTTC.